This T cell receptor (beta chain) was documented in a study of graft-versus-host responses after intestinal transplantation. Study summary: Isolated intestinal, liver-intestinal, or multivisceral transplants were what recipients had. Uniformly, recipients were administered anti-thymocyte globulin induction with subsequent tacrolimus and steroids for around 3 years.

The CDR3 sequence is 16 residues long. From germline, CDR1 is MDHEN and CDR2 SYDVKM. The V end lost 0 bases, the J end lost 2 bases, and 11 bases lay between the germline ends. Clones were sequenced by immunoSEQ multiplex PCR, and TCRdb holds only the in-frame ones, with some missing. The sample carries some 8,000 clones, approximately 70% recorded once. Lamina propria and intraepithelial lymphocytes were released by processing graft tissue. This receptor was taken from a human patient who received an intestinal transplant, so some T cells may come from the graft donor. The source material was ileum tissue, sampled 450 to 470 days after transplant. The chain recombines TRBV28 with TRBJ2-4; TRBD1 is a possible D gene (6 bases). CDR3 region: CASSLWATGSKNIQYF. The CDR3 nucleotides read TGTGCCAGCAGTTTATGGGCCACAGGGTCCAAAAACATTCAGTACTTC.